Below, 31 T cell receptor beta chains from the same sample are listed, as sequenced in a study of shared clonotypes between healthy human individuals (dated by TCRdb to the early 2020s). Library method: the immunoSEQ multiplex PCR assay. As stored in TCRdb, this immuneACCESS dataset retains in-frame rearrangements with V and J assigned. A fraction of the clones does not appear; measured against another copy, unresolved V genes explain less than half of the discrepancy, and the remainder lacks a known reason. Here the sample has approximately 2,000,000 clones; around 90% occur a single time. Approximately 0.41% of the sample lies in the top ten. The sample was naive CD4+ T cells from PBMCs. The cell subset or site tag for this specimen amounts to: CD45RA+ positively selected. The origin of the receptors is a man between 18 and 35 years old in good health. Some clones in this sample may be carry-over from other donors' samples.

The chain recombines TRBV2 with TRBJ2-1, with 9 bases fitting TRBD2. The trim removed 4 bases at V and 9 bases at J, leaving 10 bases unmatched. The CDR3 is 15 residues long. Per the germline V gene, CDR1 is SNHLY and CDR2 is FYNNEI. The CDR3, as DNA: TGTGCCAGCAGTGGGGCGGGAGGGCTGAGGGGTGAGCAGTTCTTC. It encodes CASSGAGGLRGEQFF.

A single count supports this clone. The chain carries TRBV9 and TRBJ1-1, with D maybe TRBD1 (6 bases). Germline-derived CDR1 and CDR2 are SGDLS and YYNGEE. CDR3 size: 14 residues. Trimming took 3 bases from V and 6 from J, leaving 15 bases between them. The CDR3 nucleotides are TGTGCCAGCAGCGCCTTAACAGGGCTCCCTGAAGCTTTCTTT. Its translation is CASSALTGLPEAFF.

CDR3 nucleotides: TGTGCCAGCAGTCGCGTAATGAACACTGAAGCTTTCTTT. As protein: CASSRVMNTEAFF. The chain carries TRBV6-5 and TRBJ1-1; no clear D gene. CDR3 length: 13 amino acids. The germline gives CDR1 MNHEY, CDR2 SVGAGI. V lost 5 bases to trimming and J lost 0 bases, with 7 bases between them.

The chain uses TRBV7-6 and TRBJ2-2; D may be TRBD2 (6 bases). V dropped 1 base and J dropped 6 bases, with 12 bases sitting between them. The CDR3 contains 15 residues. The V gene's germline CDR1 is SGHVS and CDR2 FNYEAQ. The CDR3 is CASSLVGSGPGELFF. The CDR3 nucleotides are TGTGCCAGCAGCTTAGTTGGTAGCGGTCCCGGGGAGCTGTTTTTT.

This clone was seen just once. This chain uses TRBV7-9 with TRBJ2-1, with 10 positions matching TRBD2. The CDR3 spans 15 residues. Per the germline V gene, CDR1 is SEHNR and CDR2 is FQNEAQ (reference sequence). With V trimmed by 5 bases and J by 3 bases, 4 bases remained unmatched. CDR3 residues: CASSRTSGLYNEQFF. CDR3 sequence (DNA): TGTGCCAGCAGCCGGACTAGCGGCCTCTACAATGAGCAGTTCTTC.

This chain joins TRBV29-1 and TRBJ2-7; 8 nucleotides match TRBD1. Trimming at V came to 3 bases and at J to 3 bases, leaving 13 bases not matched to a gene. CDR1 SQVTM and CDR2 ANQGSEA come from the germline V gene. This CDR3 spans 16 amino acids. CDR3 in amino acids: CSVEWAGTGLNYEQYF. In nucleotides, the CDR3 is TGCAGCGTTGAGTGGGCAGGGACAGGCTTAAACTACGAGCAGTACTTC.

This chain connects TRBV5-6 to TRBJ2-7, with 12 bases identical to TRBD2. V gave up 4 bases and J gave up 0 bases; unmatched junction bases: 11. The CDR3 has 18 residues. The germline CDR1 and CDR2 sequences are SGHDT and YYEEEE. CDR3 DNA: TGTGCCAGCAGCAGACTAGCGGGAGTGACGGAGAGCTCCTACGAGCAGTACTTC. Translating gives CASSRLAGVTESSYEQYF.

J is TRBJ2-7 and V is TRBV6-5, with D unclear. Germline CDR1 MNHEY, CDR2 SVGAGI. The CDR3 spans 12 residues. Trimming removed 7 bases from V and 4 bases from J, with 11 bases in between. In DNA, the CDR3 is TGTGCCAGCAAGGGTGGCTCGTACGAGCAGTACTTC. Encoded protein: CASKGGSYEQYF.

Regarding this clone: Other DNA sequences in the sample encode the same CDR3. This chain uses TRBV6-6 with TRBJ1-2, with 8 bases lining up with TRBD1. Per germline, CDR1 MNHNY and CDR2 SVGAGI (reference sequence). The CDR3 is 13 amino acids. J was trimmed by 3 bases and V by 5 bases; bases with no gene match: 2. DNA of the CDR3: TGTGCCAGCAGTCCGGGACAGGACTATGGCTACACCTTC. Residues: CASSPGQDYGYTF.

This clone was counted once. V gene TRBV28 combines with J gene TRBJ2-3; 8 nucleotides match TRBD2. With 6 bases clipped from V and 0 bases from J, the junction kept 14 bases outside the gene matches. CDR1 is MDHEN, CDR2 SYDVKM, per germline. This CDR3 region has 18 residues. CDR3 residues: CASSPWGGRFTSTDTQYF. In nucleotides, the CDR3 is TGTGCCAGCAGCCCCTGGGGCGGGAGGTTCACTAGCACAGATACGCAGTATTTT. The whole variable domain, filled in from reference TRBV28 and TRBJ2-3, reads DVKVTQSSRYLVKRTGEKVFLECVQDMDHENMFWYRQDPGLGLRLIYFSYDVKMKEKGDIPEGYSVSREKKERFSLILESASTNQTSMYLCASSPWGGRFTSTDTQYFGPGTRLTVL.

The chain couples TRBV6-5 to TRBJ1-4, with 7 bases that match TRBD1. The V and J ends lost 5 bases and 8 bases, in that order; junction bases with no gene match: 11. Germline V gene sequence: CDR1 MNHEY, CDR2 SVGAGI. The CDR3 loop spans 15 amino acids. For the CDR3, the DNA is TGTGCCAGCAGTCCGCGGACAGGACCAATCGAAAAACTGTTTTTT. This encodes CASSPRTGPIEKLFF.

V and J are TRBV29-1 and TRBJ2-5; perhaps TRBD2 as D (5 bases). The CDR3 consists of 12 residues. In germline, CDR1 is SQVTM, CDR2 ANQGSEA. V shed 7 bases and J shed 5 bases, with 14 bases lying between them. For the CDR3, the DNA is TGCAGCGCTTCAGAGGGTTGGGAGACCCAGTACTTC. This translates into CSASEGWETQYF.

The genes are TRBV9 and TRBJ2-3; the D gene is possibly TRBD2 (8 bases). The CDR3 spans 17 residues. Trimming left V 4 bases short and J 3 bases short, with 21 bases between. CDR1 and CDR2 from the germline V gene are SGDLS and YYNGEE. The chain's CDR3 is CASSLRGPSGSTDTQYF. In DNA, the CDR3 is TGTGCCAGCAGCCTAAGGGGGCCGAGCGGGAGTACAGATACGCAGTATTTT.

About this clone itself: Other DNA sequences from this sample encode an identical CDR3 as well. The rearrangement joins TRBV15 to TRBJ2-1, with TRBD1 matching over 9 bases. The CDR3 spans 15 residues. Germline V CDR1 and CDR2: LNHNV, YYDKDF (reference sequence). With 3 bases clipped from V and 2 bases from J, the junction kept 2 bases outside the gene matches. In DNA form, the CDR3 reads TGTGCCACCAGCAGGGACAGGGGTCCCTACAATGAGCAGTTCTTC. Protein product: CATSRDRGPYNEQFF.

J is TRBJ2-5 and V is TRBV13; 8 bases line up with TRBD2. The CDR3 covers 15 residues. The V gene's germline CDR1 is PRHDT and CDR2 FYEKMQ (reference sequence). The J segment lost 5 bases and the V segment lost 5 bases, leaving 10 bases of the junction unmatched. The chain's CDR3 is CASSTRGLALETQYF. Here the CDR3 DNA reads TGTGCCAGCAGCACCCGAGGACTAGCTTTGGAGACCCAGTACTTC. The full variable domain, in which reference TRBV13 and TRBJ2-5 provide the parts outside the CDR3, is AAGVIQSPRHLIKEKRETATLKCYPIPRHDTVYWYQQGPGQDPQFLISFYEKMQSDKGSIPDRFSAQQFSDYHSELNMSSLELGDSALYFCASSTRGLALETQYFGPGTRLLVL.

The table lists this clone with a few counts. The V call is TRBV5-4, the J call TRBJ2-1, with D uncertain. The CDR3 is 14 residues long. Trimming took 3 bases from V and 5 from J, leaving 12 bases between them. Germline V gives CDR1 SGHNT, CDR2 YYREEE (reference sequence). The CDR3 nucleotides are TGTGCCAGCAGCTCTGACGGATTTAACAATGAGCAGTTCTTC. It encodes CASSSDGFNNEQFF.

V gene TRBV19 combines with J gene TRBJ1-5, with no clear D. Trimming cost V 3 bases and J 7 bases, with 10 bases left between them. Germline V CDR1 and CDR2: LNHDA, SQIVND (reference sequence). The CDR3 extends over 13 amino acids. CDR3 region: CASSMAARQPQHF. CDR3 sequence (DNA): TGTGCCAGTAGTATGGCTGCGAGGCAGCCCCAGCATTTT.

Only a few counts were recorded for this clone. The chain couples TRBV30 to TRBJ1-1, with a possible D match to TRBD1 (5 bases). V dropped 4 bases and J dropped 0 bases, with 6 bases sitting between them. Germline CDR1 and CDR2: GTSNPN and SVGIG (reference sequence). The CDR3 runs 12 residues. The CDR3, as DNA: TGTGCCTGGAACAGGTTGAACACTGAAGCTTTCTTT. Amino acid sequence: CAWNRLNTEAFF.

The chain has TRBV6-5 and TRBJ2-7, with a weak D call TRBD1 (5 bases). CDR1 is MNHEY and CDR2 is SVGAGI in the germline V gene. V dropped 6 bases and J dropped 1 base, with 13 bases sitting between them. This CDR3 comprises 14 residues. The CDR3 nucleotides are TGTGCCAGCAGACGGGTCACAGGTTCCTACGAGCAGTACTTC. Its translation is CASRRVTGSYEQYF.

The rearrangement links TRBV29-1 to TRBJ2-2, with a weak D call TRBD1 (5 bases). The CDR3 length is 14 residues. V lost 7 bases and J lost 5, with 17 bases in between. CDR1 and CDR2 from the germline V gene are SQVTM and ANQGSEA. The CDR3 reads CSALGQLGTGELFF. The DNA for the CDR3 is TGCAGCGCCCTGGGGCAGCTGGGGACCGGGGAGCTGTTTTTT.

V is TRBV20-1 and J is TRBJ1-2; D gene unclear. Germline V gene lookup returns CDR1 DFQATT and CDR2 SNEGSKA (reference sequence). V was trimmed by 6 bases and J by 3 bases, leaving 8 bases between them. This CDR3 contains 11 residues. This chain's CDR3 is CSAPLDYGYTF. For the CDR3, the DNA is TGCAGTGCGCCGTTGGACTATGGCTACACCTTC.

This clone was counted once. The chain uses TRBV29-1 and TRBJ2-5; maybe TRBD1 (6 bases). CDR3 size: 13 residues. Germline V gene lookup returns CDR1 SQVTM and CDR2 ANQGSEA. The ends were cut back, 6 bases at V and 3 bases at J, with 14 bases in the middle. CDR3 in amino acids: CSVRQVPKETQYF. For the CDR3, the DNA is TGCAGCGTCCGACAGGTTCCGAAAGAGACCCAGTACTTC.

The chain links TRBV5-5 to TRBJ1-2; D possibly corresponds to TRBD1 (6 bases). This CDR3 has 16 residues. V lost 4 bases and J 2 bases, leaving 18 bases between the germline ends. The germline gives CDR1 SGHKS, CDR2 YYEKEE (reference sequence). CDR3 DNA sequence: TGTGCCAGCAGCCTTGGCCCGGACAGACCGAACTATGGCTACACCTTC. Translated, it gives CASSLGPDRPNYGYTF. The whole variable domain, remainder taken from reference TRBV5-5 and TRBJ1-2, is DAGVTQSPTHLIKTRGQQVTLRCSPISGHKSVSWYQQVLGQGPQFIFQYYEKEERGRGNFPDRFSARQFPNYSSELNVNALLLGDSALYLCASSLGPDRPNYGYTFGSGTRLTVV.

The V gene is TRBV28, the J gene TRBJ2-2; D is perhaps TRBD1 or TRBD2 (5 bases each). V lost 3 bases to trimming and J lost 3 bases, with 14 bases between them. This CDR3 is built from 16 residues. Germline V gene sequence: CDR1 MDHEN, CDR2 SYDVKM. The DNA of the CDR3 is TGTGCCAGCAGTTTGGCCGGGACGCCGGACACCGGGGAGCTGTTTTTT. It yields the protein CASSLAGTPDTGELFF.

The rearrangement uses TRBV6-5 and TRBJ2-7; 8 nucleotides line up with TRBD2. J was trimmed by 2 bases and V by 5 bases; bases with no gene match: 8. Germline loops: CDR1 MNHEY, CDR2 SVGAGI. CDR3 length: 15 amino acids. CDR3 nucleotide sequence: TGTGCCAGCAGTGTTAGCGGGATAGGGACCTACGAGCAGTACTTC. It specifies CASSVSGIGTYEQYF.

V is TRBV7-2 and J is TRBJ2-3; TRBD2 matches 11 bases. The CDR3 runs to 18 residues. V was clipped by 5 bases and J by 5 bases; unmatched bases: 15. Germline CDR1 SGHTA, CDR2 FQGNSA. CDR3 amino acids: CASSRLGLAALQGDTQYF. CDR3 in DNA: TGTGCCAGCAGCCGCCTGGGACTAGCGGCCTTACAGGGAGATACGCAGTATTTT.

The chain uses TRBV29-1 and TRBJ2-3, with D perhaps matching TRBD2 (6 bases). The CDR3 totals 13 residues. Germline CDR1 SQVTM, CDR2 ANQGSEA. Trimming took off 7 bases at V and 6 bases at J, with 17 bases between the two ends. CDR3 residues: CSASGRLADTQYF. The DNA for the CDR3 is TGCAGCGCGAGCGGGCGGCTCGCGGATACGCAGTATTTT.

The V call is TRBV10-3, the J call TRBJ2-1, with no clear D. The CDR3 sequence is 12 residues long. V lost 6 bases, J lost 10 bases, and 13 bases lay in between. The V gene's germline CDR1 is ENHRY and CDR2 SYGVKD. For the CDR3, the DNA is TGTGCCATCAGCTGGACGAGCGACGAGCAGTTCTTC. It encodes CAISWTSDEQFF.

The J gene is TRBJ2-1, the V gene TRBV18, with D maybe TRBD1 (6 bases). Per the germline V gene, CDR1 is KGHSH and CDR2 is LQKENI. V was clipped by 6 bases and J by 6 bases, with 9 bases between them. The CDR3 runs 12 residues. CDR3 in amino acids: CASSARGNEQFF. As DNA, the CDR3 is TGTGCCAGCTCCGCCAGGGGCAATGAGCAGTTCTTC.

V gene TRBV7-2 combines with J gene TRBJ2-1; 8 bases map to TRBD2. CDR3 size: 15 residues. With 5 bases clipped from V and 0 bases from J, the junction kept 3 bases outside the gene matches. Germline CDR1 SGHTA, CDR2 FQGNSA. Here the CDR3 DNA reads TGTGCCAGCAGCAGCGGGAGTCCCTCCTACAATGAGCAGTTCTTC. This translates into CASSSGSPSYNEQFF.

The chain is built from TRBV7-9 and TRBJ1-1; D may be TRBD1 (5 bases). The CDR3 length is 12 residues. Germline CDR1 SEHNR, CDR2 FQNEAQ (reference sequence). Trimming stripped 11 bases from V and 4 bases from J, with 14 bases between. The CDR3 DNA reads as TGTGCCGGCGGGGGGGTTGGCACTGAAGCTTTCTTT. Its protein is CAGGGVGTEAFF.